The 5 T cell receptor beta chains in this list originate from one sample, sequenced in a study of blood T cell repertoires in COVID-19. TCRdb keeps only in-frame clones here, not all; method: immunoSEQ multiplex PCR. The table includes around 200,000 clones, less than 85% detected once. Sequencing was carried out using PBMCs or T cells enriched from blood (not recorded which). The receptors shown here come from a man aged 40-50 years who had recovered from COVID-19.

This rearrangement joins TRBV7-9 to TRBJ2-1; weak D call: TRBD2 (6 bases). CDR1 and CDR2 (germline): SEHNR, FQNEAQ (reference sequence). The V end was cut by 0 bases, the J end by 3 bases, with 9 bases between. The CDR3 is 15 amino acids. The CDR3 spells CASSLAGGDYNEQFF. In DNA, the CDR3 is TGTGCCAGCAGCTTAGCGGGGGGAGACTACAATGAGCAGTTCTTC.

This clone was observed a handful of times. The sample contains more than one DNA sequence encoding this CDR3. The genes are TRBV7-8 and TRBJ2-5; 9 nucleotides line up with TRBD1. Germline V lookup: CDR1 SGHVS, CDR2 FQNEAQ. J gave up 3 bases and V 5 bases, and 10 bases lay outside the gene matches. The CDR3 loop spans 16 amino acids. CDR3 loop: CASSLQPGQGKETQYF. The CDR3 nucleotides are TGTGCCAGCAGCCTGCAACCGGGACAGGGTAAAGAGACCCAGTACTTC. Looking up the rest from reference TRBV7-8 and TRBJ2-5 gives the full variable domain: GAGVSQSPRYKVAKRGQDVALRCDPISGHVSLFWYQQALGQGPEFLTYFQNEAQLDKSGLPSDRFFAERPEGSVSTLKIQRTQQEDSAVYLCASSLQPGQGKETQYFGPGTRLLVL.

This clone has only one observation. The V gene is TRBV12-3 or TRBV12-4, the J gene TRBJ1-5, with no clear D. The V gene lost 2 bases and the J gene lost 6 bases, with 8 bases spanning the gap. The CDR3 has 13 amino acids. The CDR3 region is CASSLRGLQPQHF. CDR3 sequence (DNA): TGTGCCAGCAGTTTAAGAGGGCTTCAGCCCCAGCATTTT.

In this sample, this clone turned up once. In DNA form, the CDR3 reads TGTGCCAGCAGCCAGCGGGGTCCAGAGACCCAGTACTTC. Translating it yields CASSQRGPETQYF. V is TRBV3-1 (or the pseudogene TRBV3-2) and J is TRBJ2-5; tentative D call: TRBD2 (6 bases). The CDR3 consists of 13 residues. Germline V gene data show CDR1 as LGHDT and CDR2 as YNNKEL (reference sequence). V was clipped by 3 bases and J by 4 bases, with 9 bases between them.

CDR3 nucleotide sequence: TGTGCCAGCAGCTTGACAGGGGAATCCTACGAGCAGTACTTC. Translating gives CASSLTGESYEQYF. The J gene is TRBJ2-7, the V gene TRBV5-6; 7 bases map to TRBD1. V lost 1 base and J lost 1; bases outside the gene matches: 2. The CDR3 totals 14 residues. CDR1 SGHDT and CDR2 YYEEEE come from the germline V gene.